The TCR beta chain under discussion was sequenced for a study of CD8 T cells in ankylosing spondylitis. Germline V gene sequence: CDR1 SGDLS, CDR2 YYNGEE. The CDR3 extends over 13 amino acids. After removal of 1 base from V and 7 bases from J, the junction contained 3 bases not matched to a gene. Study conclusions and caveats: Earlier authors reported some of these motif variants in reactive arthritis synovial fluid and blood. In ankylosing spondylitis patients, matched synovial fluid reportedly showed significant enrichment of disease-linked clones. A TCR beta motif of about eight highly homologous variants appeared characteristic of ankylosing spondylitis blood.

Quantitative 5'-RACE with molecular barcodes was used to make the TCR beta libraries. A single record per CDR3 protein comes from TCRdb applying MiXCR to the 5' RACE reads. In the table there are about 42,000 distinct CDR3 sequences, about 4% of which are singletons. Ten or more counts support this clonotype. The antigen is not known. The sample consisted of blood, either unsorted or a sorted T cell fraction (not recorded which). The chain employs TRBV9 and TRBJ1-2, with TRBD1 identical over 8 bases. This receptor was obtained from a female donor with ankylosing spondylitis or in good health (not recorded which). The CDR3 DNA reads TGTGCCAGCAGCGTATCCCAGGGGGCTGGCTACACCTTC. Translating gives CASSVSQGAGYTF. The complete variable domain, with remaining parts taken from reference TRBV9 and TRBJ1-2, reads DSGVTQTPKHLITATGQRVTLRCSPRSGDLSVYWYQQSLDQGLQFLIQYYNGEERAKGNILERFSAQQFPDLHSELNLSSLELGDSALYFCASSVSQGAGYTFGSGTRLTVV.